This T cell receptor (beta chain) was documented in a study of T cells in Graves' hyperthyroidism and ophthalmopathy. Study results and limitations: Stable hyperthyroidism was separated from ophthalmopathy by a model based on 13 V-J features. Peripheral blood also featured most of the thyroid clonotypes expanded above 0.001.

Those patients with uncontrolled infection, other autoimmune disease, pregnancy or lactation were excluded. Each diagnosis drew on symptoms, thyroxine, TRAb, thyroid ultrasound and orbital computed tomography findings. This clonotype was detected a few times. Its matching antigen is unknown. Template material for amplifying TCR beta CDR3 regions consisted of RNA transcripts. HTBI primers were used for first-round RT-PCR of the TCR CDR3. TCRdb reprocessed the multiplex PCR reads via MiXCR and lists one record per CDR3 protein. The sample holds 500,000 or so distinct CDR3 sequences; 15% to 20% are singletons and the top ten take about 16%. There are 16 residues in the CDR3. Germline V CDR1 and CDR2: GTSNPN, SVGIG (reference sequence). Losses at the gene ends were 0 bases for V and 3 bases for J; bases not matched to a gene: 9.

This TCR came from a woman between 18 and 29 years old with Graves' ophthalmopathy. Source material: blood. The chain joins TRBV30 to TRBJ2-5; 8 bases align to TRBD1. The CDR3 nucleotides are TGTGCCTGGAGTGTCCTGGGGCCAGGGGGCGAAGAGACCCAGTACTTC. Translated: CAWSVLGPGGEETQYF.